This T cell receptor (beta chain) was captured in a study of blood T cell repertoires in COVID-19. Study context: Acute-phase and convalescent COVID-19 samples originated in the United States, Italy and Spain.

Per the authors' pipeline: Estimated nucleated cell counts came from reference gene primer amplification. Here immunoSEQ multiplex PCR was the method, and the copy in TCRdb shows in-frame clones only, minus some. V and J calls and clone size come straight from that table; D and trimming were deduced from the DNA. Counted here are approximately 440,000 clones, 88% occurring once; the ten biggest clones make up over 10%. This CDR3 has 16 residues. Trimming left V 2 bases short and J 0 bases short, with 14 bases between. The germline V gene has CDR1 MDHEN and CDR2 SYDVKM. The TCR originated in a woman aged 45-59 years with COVID-19, enrolled during active disease. The chain links TRBV28 to TRBJ2-7; TRBD2 is a possible D gene (6 bases). The sequenced sample was peripheral blood. In nucleotides, the CDR3 is TGTGCCAGCAGTTTAACGGGGGTTATGTCCTCCTACGAGCAGTACTTC. Translating gives CASSLTGVMSSYEQYF.